This T cell receptor (beta chain) was sequenced in a study of blood T cell repertoires in COVID-19. Across the whole study: Samples of COVID-19 (acute and convalescent) were obtained from the United States, Italy and Spain. T cells, B-cell-depleted T cells, or PBMCs supplied cDNA or gDNA.

The germline V and J ends were trimmed by 6 bases and 5 bases, with 10 bases remaining between them. The CDR3 consists of 13 residues. Per germline, CDR1 MGHDK and CDR2 SYGVNS. Original handling: Reference gene primer amplification in the assay estimated nucleated cell counts. Using immunoSEQ multiplex PCR, the repertoire was profiled, and TCRdb retains in-frame clones only, with some absent. Clone size and the V and J calls come from that table; the DNA yielded D and trimming. Among under 200,000 clones, about 83% were seen once, and the ten largest hold roughly 19%. The clonotype originates from a woman in her 70s who had recovered from COVID-19. Sequencing was carried out using peripheral blood. The chain is built from TRBV25-1 and TRBJ1-4; D is uncertain. This CDR3 is CASSKTENEKLFF. The CDR3 DNA follows: TGTGCCAGCAGCAAAACAGAGAATGAAAAACTGTTTTTT.